This TCR beta chain appears in the sequencing data of a study of CXCR3-negative and CXCR3-positive naive CD8 T cells. Study results and limitations: CXCR3-positive naive cells had more hydrophobic TRB CDR3s than CXCR3-negative naive cells.

It was by 5' RACE with UMI labels that the TRB cDNA libraries were prepared. TCRdb reprocessed the 5' RACE reads and reports one entry per CDR3 protein, with no DNA. The sample features more than 100,000 distinct CDR3 sequences, with 0.41% in its top ten. The CDR3 is 13 amino acids. Per germline, CDR1 SGHKS and CDR2 YYEKEE (reference sequence). A remark on this clonotype: Its specificity is unknown.

Definition of naive CD8+ T cells rested on a CD45RO-CCR7+CD27+CD95- profile. This receptor was obtained from a human donor in good health. Some clones in this sample may be carry-over from other donors' samples. The V and J genes are TRBV5-5 and TRBJ2-1; TCRdb gives TRBD2 as the D gene, but with no DNA this cannot be confirmed. Material for sequencing was naive CXCR3+ CD8+ T cells from blood. Subset defined: CD45RO-CCR7+CD27+CD95- naive CD8+ T cells expressing CXCR3 (TNR3+). The CDR3 here is CASSLTSGREQFF.